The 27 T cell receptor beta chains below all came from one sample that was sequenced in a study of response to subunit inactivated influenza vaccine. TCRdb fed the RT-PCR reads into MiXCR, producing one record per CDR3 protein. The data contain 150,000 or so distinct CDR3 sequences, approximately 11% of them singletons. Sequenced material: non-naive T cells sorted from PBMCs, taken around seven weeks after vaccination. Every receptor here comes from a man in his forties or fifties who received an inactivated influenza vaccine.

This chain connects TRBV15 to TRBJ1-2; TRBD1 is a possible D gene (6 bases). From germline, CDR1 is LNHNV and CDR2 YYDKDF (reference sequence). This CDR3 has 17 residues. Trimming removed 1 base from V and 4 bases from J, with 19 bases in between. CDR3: CATSRALDGGARYGYTF. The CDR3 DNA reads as TGTGCCACCAGCAGAGCCCTCGATGGGGGCGCACGCTATGGCTACACCTTC.

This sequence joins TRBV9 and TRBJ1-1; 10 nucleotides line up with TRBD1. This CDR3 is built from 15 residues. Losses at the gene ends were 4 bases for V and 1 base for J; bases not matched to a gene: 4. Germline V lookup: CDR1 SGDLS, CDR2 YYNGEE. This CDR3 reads CASSFGQGGNTEAFF. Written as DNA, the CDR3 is TGTGCCAGCAGCTTTGGACAGGGGGGGAACACTGAAGCTTTCTTT.

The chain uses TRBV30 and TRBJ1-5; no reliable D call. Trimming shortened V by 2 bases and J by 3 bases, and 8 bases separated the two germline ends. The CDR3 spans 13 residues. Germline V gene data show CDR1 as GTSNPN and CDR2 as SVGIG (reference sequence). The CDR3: CAWSRHDNQPQHF. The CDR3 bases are TGTGCCTGGAGTAGACACGACAATCAGCCCCAGCATTTT.

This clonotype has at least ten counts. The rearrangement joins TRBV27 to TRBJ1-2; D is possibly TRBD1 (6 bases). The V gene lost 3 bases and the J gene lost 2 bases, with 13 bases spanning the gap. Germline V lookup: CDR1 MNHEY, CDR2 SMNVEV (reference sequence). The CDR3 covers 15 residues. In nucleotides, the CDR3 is TGTGCCAGCAGTTTGAGACAGGAACCCAACTATGGCTACACCTTC. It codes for CASSLRQEPNYGYTF.

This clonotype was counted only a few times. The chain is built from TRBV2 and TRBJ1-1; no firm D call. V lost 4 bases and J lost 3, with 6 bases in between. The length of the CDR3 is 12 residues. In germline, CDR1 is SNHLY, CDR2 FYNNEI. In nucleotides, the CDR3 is TGTGCCAGCAGTGTGCAACACACTGAAGCTTTCTTT. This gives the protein CASSVQHTEAFF.

The CDR3 is CSVHAMADTQYF. The CDR3 DNA sequence: TGCAGTGTCCACGCCATGGCAGATACGCAGTATTTT. V is TRBV20-1 and J is TRBJ2-3; no firm D call. The ends were cut back, 7 bases at V and 4 bases at J, with 12 bases in the middle. The germline V gene has CDR1 DFQATT and CDR2 SNEGSKA (reference sequence). The CDR3 loop spans 12 amino acids.

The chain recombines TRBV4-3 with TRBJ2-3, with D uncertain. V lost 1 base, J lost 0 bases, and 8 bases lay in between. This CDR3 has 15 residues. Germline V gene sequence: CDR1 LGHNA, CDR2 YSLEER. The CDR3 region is CASSQVYSSTDTQYF. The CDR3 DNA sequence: TGCGCCAGCAGCCAAGTGTATTCTAGCACAGATACGCAGTATTTT.

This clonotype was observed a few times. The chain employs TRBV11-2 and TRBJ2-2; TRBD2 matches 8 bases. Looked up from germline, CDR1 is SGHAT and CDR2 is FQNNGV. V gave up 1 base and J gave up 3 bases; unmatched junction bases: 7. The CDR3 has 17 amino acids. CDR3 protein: CASSLGPTSGYTGELFF. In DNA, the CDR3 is TGTGCCAGCAGCTTAGGCCCCACTAGCGGCTACACCGGGGAGCTGTTTTTT. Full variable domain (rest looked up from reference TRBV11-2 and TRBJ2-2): EAGVAQSPRYKIIEKRQSVAFWCNPISGHATLYWYQQILGQGPKLLIQFQNNGVVDDSQLPKDRFSAERLKGVDSTLKIQPAKLEDSAVYLCASSLGPTSGYTGELFFGEGSRLTVL.

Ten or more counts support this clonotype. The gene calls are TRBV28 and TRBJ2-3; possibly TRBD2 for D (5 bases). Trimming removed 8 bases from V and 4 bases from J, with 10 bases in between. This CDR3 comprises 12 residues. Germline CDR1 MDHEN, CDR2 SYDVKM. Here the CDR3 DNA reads TGTGCCAGCTTCGGGGTCGCAGATACGCAGTATTTT. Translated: CASFGVADTQYF.

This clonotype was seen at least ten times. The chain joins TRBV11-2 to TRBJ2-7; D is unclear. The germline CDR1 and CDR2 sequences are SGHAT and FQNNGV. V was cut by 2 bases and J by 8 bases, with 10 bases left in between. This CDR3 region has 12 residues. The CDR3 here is CASSLYTLQQYF. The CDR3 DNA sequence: TGTGCCAGCAGCTTATACACCCTCCAGCAGTACTTC.

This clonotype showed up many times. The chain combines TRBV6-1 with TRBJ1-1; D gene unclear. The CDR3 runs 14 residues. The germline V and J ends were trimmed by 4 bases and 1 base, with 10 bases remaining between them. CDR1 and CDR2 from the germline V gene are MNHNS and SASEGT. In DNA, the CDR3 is TGTGCCAGCAGTGGAATGATGACGAACACTGAAGCTTTCTTT. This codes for CASSGMMTNTEAFF.

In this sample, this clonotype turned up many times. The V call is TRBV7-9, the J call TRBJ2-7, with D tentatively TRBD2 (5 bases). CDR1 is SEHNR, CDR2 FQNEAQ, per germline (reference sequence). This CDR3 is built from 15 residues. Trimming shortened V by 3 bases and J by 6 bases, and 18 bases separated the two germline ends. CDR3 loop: CASSFFGIWTGEQYF. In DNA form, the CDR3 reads TGTGCCAGCAGCTTTTTCGGGATATGGACTGGCGAGCAGTACTTC. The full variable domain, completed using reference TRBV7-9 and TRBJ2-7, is DTGVSQNPRHKITKRGQNVTFRCDPISEHNRLYWYRQTLGQGPEFLTYFQNEAQLEKSRLLSDRFSAERPKGSFSTLEIQRTEQGDSAMYLCASSFFGIWTGEQYFGPGTRLTVT.

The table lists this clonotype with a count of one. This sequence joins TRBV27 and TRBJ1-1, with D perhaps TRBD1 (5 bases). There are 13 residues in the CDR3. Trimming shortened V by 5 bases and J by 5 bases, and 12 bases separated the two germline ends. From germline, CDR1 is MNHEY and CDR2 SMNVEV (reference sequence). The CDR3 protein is CASSQLRGTEAFF. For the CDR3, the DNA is TGTGCCAGCAGTCAACTAAGGGGTACTGAAGCTTTCTTT.

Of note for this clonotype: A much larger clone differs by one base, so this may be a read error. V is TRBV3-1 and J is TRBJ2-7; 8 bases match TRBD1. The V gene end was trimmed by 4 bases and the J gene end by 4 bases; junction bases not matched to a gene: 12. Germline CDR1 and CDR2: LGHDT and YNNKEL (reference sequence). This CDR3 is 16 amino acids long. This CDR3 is CASSLRTRTGFYEQYF. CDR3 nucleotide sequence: TGTGCCAGCAGCCTGAGAACCAGGACAGGGTTTTACGAGCAGTACTTC.

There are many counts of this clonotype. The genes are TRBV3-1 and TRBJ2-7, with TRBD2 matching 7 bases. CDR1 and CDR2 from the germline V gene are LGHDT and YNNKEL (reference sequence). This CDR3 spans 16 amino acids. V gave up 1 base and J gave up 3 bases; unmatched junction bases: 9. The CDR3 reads CASSQAPGWTSYEQYF. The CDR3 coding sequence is TGTGCCAGCAGCCAAGCCCCAGGATGGACTAGCTACGAGCAGTACTTC.

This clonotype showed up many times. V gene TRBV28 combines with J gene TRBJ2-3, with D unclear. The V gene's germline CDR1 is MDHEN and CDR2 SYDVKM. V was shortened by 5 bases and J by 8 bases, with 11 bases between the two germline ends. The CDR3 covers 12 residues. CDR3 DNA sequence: TGTGCCAGCAGTCTCACCCGAGGTACGCAGTATTTT. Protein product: CASSLTRGTQYF.

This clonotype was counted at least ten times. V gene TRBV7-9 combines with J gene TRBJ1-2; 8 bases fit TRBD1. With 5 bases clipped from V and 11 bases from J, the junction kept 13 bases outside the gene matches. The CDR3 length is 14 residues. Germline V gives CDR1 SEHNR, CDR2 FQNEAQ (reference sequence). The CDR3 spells CASSRFIDRGPYTF. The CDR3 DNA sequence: TGTGCCAGCAGCCGATTTATTGACAGGGGACCTTACACCTTC.

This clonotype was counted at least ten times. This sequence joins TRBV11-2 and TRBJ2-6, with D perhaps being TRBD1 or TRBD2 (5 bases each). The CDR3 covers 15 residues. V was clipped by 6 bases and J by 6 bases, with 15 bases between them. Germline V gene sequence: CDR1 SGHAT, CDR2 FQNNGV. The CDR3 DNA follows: TGTGCCAGCAGTTTCCGGGGCCTGGAGGCCAACGTCCTGACTTTC. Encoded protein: CASSFRGLEANVLTF.

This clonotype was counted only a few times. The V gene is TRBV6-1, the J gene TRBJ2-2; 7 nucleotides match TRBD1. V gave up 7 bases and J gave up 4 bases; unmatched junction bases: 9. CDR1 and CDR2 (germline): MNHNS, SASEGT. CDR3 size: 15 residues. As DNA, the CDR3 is TGTGCCAGCACCAACACAGGGGTAGGCACCGGGGAGCTGTTTTTT. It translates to CASTNTGVGTGELFF.

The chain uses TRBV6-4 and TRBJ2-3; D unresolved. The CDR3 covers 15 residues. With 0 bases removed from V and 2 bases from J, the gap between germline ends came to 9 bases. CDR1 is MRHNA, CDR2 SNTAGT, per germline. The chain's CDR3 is CASSDSGVLTDTQYF. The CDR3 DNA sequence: TGTGCCAGCAGTGACTCGGGCGTGCTCACAGATACGCAGTATTTT.

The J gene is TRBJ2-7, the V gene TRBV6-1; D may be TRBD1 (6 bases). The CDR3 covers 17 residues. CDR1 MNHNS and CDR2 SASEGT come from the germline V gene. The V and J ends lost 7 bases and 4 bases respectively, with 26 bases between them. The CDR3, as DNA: TGTGCCAGCATCAAGGGACAAGCCGGGATTAGGGGGTACGAGCAGTACTTC. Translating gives CASIKGQAGIRGYEQYF.

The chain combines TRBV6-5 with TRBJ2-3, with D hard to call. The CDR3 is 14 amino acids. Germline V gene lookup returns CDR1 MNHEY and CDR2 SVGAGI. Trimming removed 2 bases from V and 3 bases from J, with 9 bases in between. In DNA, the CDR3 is TGTGCCAGCAGTTACCTCCGTCGAACAGATACGCAGTATTTT. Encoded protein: CASSYLRRTDTQYF.

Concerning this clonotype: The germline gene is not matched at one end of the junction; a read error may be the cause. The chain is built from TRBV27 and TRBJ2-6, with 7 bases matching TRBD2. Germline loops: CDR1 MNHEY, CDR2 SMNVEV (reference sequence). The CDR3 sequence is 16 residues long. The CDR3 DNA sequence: TGTGCCAGCAAACCCGGGACTACGTCTGGGGGCAACGTCCTGACTTTC. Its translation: CASKPGTTSGGNVLTF.

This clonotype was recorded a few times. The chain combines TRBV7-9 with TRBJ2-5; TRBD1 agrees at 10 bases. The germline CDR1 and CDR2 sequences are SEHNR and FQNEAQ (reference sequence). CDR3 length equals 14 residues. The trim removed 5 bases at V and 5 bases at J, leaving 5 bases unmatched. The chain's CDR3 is CASSPDRGRETQYF. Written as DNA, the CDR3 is TGTGCCAGCAGCCCTGACAGGGGGCGGGAGACCCAGTACTTC.

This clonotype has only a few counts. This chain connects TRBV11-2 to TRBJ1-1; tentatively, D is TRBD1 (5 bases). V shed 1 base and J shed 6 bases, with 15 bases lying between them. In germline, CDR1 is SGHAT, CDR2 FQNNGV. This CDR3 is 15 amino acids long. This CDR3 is CASSLAVRASPEAFF. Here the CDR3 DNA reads TGTGCCAGCAGCTTAGCAGTCAGGGCCAGCCCTGAAGCTTTCTTT.

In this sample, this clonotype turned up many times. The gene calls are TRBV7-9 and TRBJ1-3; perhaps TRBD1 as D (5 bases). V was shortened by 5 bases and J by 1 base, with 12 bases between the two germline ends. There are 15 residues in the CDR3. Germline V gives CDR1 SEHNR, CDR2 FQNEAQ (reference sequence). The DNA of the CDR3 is TGTGCCAGCAGCACCGGACACCTTTCTGGAAACACCATATATTTT. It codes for CASSTGHLSGNTIYF.

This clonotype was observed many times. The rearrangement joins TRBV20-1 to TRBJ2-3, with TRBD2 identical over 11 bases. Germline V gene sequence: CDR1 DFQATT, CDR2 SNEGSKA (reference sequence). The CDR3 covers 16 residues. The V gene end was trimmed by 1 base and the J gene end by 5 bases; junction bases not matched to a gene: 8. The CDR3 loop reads CSARGLAGKFRDTQYF. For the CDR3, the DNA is TGCAGTGCTAGAGGACTAGCGGGAAAATTTAGAGATACGCAGTATTTT.